These 16 T cell receptor beta chains share one sample of origin, sequenced in a study of metastatic and nonmetastatic thyroid tumors. Every patient was untreated before thyroid surgery. TCRdb re-called the PCR reads with MiXCR. The sample includes 15,000 to 20,000 clones, roughly an eighth of them seen just once. Sequencing was done on a sample of tumor tissue. The receptors stem from a female donor with papillary thyroid cancer or a benign thyroid nodule (not recorded which). Some clones in this sample may be carry-over from other donors' samples.

This clone was seen many times. The chain joins TRBV7-3 to TRBJ2-1; a possible D gene is TRBD2 (6 bases). Trimming took 5 bases from V and 9 from J, leaving 11 bases between them. The CDR3 totals 12 residues. Germline V gene sequence: CDR1 SGHTA, CDR2 FQGTGA. The DNA for the CDR3 is TGTGCCAGCAGCACCCTGGGGGGTGAGCAGTTCTTC. Its translation: CASSTLGGEQFF.

This clone has just a few counts. The CDR3 sequence is CSARDLAGKAYEQYF. DNA of the CDR3: TGCAGTGCTAGAGATTTGGCAGGGAAAGCTTACGAGCAGTACTTC. This chain joins TRBV20-1 and TRBJ2-7; TRBD1 might be the D (5 bases). CDR1 DFQATT and CDR2 SNEGSKA come from the germline V gene (reference sequence). V lost 0 bases, J lost 4 bases, and 16 bases lay in between. The CDR3 has 15 amino acids.

This clone came up many times. The CDR3 DNA reads TGCGCCAGCAGCCCGGGGACAGGGGGCGATGAAAAACTGTTTTTT. Its translation is CASSPGTGGDEKLFF. V gene TRBV4-3 combines with J gene TRBJ1-4; 12 nucleotides agree with TRBD1. Trimming removed 4 bases from V and 6 bases from J; junction bases left unmatched: 3. Germline V lookup: CDR1 LGHNA, CDR2 YSLEER. The CDR3 has 15 residues.

The rearrangement joins TRBV7-2 to TRBJ2-7, with 8 bases fitting TRBD2. The V and J ends lost 5 bases and 6 bases, in that order; junction bases with no gene match: 6. Germline assignment: CDR1 SGHTA and CDR2 FQGNSA. The CDR3 length is 13 residues. The CDR3 sequence: CASSPGLGSEQYF. CDR3 DNA sequence: TGTGCCAGCAGCCCGGGACTAGGTTCCGAGCAGTACTTC.

This rearrangement joins TRBV7-2 to TRBJ2-5, with TRBD2 as a possible D gene (6 bases). V was trimmed by 1 base and J by 4 bases, leaving 16 bases between them. There are 16 residues in the CDR3. Germline CDR1 and CDR2: SGHTA and FQGNSA. The CDR3 region has the DNA TGTGCCAGCAGCTTAGGTGGCGGCGGGGCGGGAGAGACCCAGTACTTC. The encoded protein is CASSLGGGGAGETQYF.

This clone was recorded many times. This chain joins TRBV7-9 and TRBJ1-2; D is ambiguous. The CDR3 totals 14 residues. CDR1 is SEHNR and CDR2 is FQNEAQ in the germline V gene (reference sequence). V lost 3 bases, J lost 0 bases, and 8 bases lay in between. This chain's CDR3 is CASSLGDPNYGYTF. The CDR3 nucleotides read TGTGCCAGCAGCTTGGGAGATCCTAACTATGGCTACACCTTC. The full variable domain, with the rest looked up from reference TRBV7-9 and TRBJ1-2, is DTGVSQNPRHKITKRGQNVTFRCDPISEHNRLYWYRQTLGQGPEFLTYFQNEAQLEKSRLLSDRFSAERPKGSFSTLEIQRTEQGDSAMYLCASSLGDPNYGYTFGSGTRLTVV.

The chain employs TRBV20-1 and TRBJ1-1; 9 nucleotides line up with TRBD1. CDR3 length equals 12 residues. Losses at the gene ends were 6 bases for V and 7 bases for J; bases not matched to a gene: 6. CDR1 is DFQATT and CDR2 is SNEGSKA in the germline V gene (reference sequence). CDR3 amino acids: CSARDRVVEAFF. The CDR3 region has the DNA TGCAGTGCCCGGGACAGGGTGGTTGAAGCTTTCTTT.

This clone was recorded many times. This sequence joins TRBV7-3 and TRBJ2-1, with 11 positions matching TRBD2. Unmatched junction bases numbered 30, after V lost 5 bases and J lost 9 bases. Germline V CDR1 and CDR2: SGHTA, FQGTGA. CDR3 length: 22 residues. The CDR3 nucleotides read TGTGCCAGCAGCCTCCTTCGGCGGCGGACTAGCGGGTCCGAGGGTTTACAGTTTGAGCAGTTCTTC. It is translated as CASSLLRRRTSGSEGLQFEQFF.

This clone was recorded many times. This rearrangement joins TRBV5-1 to TRBJ1-5; the D is unclear. Per the germline V gene, CDR1 is SGHRS and CDR2 is YFSETQ. The V end lost 4 bases, the J end lost 1 base, and 6 bases lay between the germline ends. There are 13 residues in the CDR3. The CDR3 is CASSDGSNQPQHF. The CDR3 DNA reads as TGCGCCAGCAGCGATGGGAGCAATCAGCCCCAGCATTTT.

Many counts were recorded for this clone. This chain joins TRBV20-1 and TRBJ2-3; D possibly corresponds to TRBD2 (5 bases). The CDR3 runs 16 residues. Trimming took off 3 bases at V and 2 bases at J, with 18 bases between the two ends. Germline CDR1 reads DFQATT; CDR2 reads SNEGSKA (reference sequence). The CDR3 coding sequence is TGCAGTGCTAGGGTCAGGAGTGGTCGGGACACAGATACGCAGTATTTT. It encodes CSARVRSGRDTDTQYF.

In this sample, this clone turned up a few times. The chain combines TRBV2 with TRBJ2-2; 9 positions match TRBD1. V gave up 6 bases and J gave up 3 bases; unmatched junction bases: 5. This CDR3 has 15 amino acids. CDR1 and CDR2 (germline): SNHLY, FYNNEI. The CDR3 DNA reads as TGTGCCAGCAGCCACGACAGGGGGGACACCGGGGAGCTGTTTTTT. Protein product: CASSHDRGDTGELFF.

In regard to this clone: Possible read error: a much larger clone is one base away. Other DNA sequences in this specimen translate into the identical CDR3. This sequence joins TRBV10-3 and TRBJ2-7, with 13 positions matching TRBD2. CDR3 length equals 16 residues. Germline CDR1 ENHRY, CDR2 SYGVKD. The DNA of the CDR3 is TGTGCCATCAGTGAAGGACTAGCGGGGGCCCCCTATGAGCAGTACTTC. Its translation is CAISEGLAGAPYEQYF.

Sample share makes this clone medium-sized. The V gene is TRBV5-1, the J gene TRBJ2-2; TRBD1 is a possible D gene (6 bases). Per the germline V gene, CDR1 is SGHRS and CDR2 is YFSETQ. This CDR3 region has 14 residues. Trimming took 8 bases from V and 2 from J, leaving 13 bases between them. CDR3 protein: CASSGTRNTGELFF. The DNA for the CDR3 is TGCGCCAGTTCCGGGACAAGAAACACCGGGGAGCTGTTTTTT.

This clone was recorded at least ten times. This chain connects TRBV18 to TRBJ1-2, with a tentative D call TRBD1 (6 bases). The CDR3 consists of 17 residues. Germline values: CDR1 KGHSH, CDR2 LQKENI. The V and J ends lost 0 bases and 0 bases respectively, with 14 bases between them. DNA for the CDR3: TGTGCCAGCTCACCACCGTCCAGGGGCATATCTAACTATGGCTACACCTTC. This codes for CASSPPSRGISNYGYTF.

This clone was counted at least ten times. The genes are TRBV10-3 and TRBJ1-4, with a weak D call TRBD1 (6 bases). CDR1 and CDR2 (germline): ENHRY, SYGVKD. Trimming took off 6 bases at V and 5 bases at J, with 13 bases between the two ends. The CDR3 is 14 residues long. CDR3 coding DNA: TGTGCCATCAGCCTGACAGGTTCCAATGAAAAACTGTTTTTT. Translation gives CAISLTGSNEKLFF.

This clone was observed many times. This chain uses TRBV12-3 or TRBV12-4 with TRBJ1-2; D is possibly TRBD1 (6 bases). The germline V and J ends were trimmed by 4 bases and 7 bases, with 7 bases remaining between them. This CDR3 contains 11 residues. CDR3 region: CASSSRGGYTF. The CDR3 nucleotides are TGTGCCAGCAGTTCCAGGGGTGGCTACACCTTC.